This TCR beta chain originates from a study of beta chain features in type 1 diabetes. Findings and caveats of the study: All four CD4+ subsets of Type 1 diabetes patients contained TCRB CDR3s that were moderately but significantly shorter. Equally in patients and controls, PCR might preferentially amplify shorter templates.

This clone was found a few times. Its antigen is unidentified. Reverse transcribing all isolated RNA meant expressed TCRB transcripts were sequenced. Assay used: immunoSEQ multiplex PCR; TCRdb lists only in-frame clones, some missing. Among around 600,000 clones, roughly 12% were seen once, and the ten largest hold around 0.12%. Stem cell-like memory, regulatory, central memory and naive CD4+ cells were sorted via CD45RO/CCR7/CD25/CD127/CD95/CD27. From germline, CDR1 is LGHNA and CDR2 YNFKEQ. Trimming took off 0 bases at V and 6 bases at J, with 15 bases between the two ends. This CDR3 has 16 amino acids.

The rearrangement joins TRBV4-2 to TRBJ2-1; D remains unclear. Sequencing was done on a sample of naive CD4+ T cells from blood. The source of this sequence is a man between 25 and 39 years old with type 1 diabetes. This CDR3 is CASSQDRGRTINEQFF. CDR3 sequence (DNA): TGTGCCAGCAGCCAAGATCGCGGAAGAACGATCAATGAGCAGTTCTTC.